The text below deals with one T cell receptor beta chain. This record comes from a study of T cells expressing NK-cell markers. With the 5' RACE reads reprocessed, TCRdb shows one record per CDR3 protein and no DNA. The record lists about 400,000 distinct CDR3 sequences, of which the ten most abundant hold roughly 10%. This TCR came from a woman in her forties or fifties in good health. Material for sequencing was blood T cells: a sorted CD56 or NKG2C T cell subset, CD4+ or CD8+ T cells, or bulk PBMC T cells (not recorded which).

The CDR3 loop is CASRAISVNYGYTF. The chain employs TRBV6-5 and TRBJ1-2. Germline CDR1 MNHEY, CDR2 SVGAGI. The CDR3 covers 14 residues.